Listed here are 5 T cell receptor beta chains from one sample, sequenced in a study of cytomegalovirus exposure and HLA in healthy donors. In the PCR, 60 Vbeta and 13 Jbeta primers were used. Sequenced by immunoSEQ multiplex PCR; TCRdb stores in-frame clones only, minus some. The sample lists over 70,000 clones; around four fifths were seen once. Sequences were obtained from PBMCs. Receptor source: a male donor in good health and CMV-seronegative.

This rearrangement joins TRBV19 to TRBJ2-1; TRBD2 aligns across 12 bases. Losses at the gene ends were 3 bases for V and 4 bases for J; bases not matched to a gene: 13. The CDR3 is 19 residues long. Per germline, CDR1 LNHDA and CDR2 SQIVND (reference sequence). The CDR3 here is CASSILFGWTSGDYNEQFF. Here the CDR3 DNA reads TGTGCCAGTAGTATTTTGTTTGGATGGACTAGCGGGGATTACAATGAGCAGTTCTTC.

CDR3 residues: CASSPDVGQEDSYEQYF. The CDR3 DNA reads TGCGCCAGCAGCCCCGATGTGGGACAGGAAGACTCCTACGAGCAGTACTTC. The V gene is TRBV4-3, the J gene TRBJ2-7; 8 positions agree with TRBD1. CDR3 length: 17 amino acids. V shed 4 bases, J shed 0 bases, and the junction held 11 bases outside the gene matches. Germline V gene lookup returns CDR1 LGHNA and CDR2 YSLEER.

The CDR3 spells CASSTRGLAGEETQYF. The DNA of the CDR3 is TGTGCCAGCAGCACTCGGGGACTAGCGGGAGAAGAGACCCAGTACTTC. This rearrangement joins TRBV9 to TRBJ2-5; 14 bases match TRBD2. The CDR3 loop spans 16 amino acids. The V and J ends lost 4 bases and 3 bases, in that order; junction bases with no gene match: 5. Germline V gene sequence: CDR1 SGDLS, CDR2 YYNGEE.

The chain joins TRBV10-3 to TRBJ1-3; D is possibly TRBD1 (6 bases). From germline, CDR1 is ENHRY and CDR2 SYGVKD. V dropped 5 bases and J dropped 4 bases, with 9 bases sitting between them. The CDR3 is made up of 13 amino acids. CDR3 DNA sequence: TGTGCCATCAGTCCGGGACAAGGAAACACCATATATTTT. It encodes CAISPGQGNTIYF.

The chain links TRBV29-1 to TRBJ1-5; D call uncertain. The V end lost 4 bases, the J end lost 3 bases, and 10 bases lay between the germline ends. Germline CDR1 is SQVTM and CDR2 is ANQGSEA. The CDR3 contains 13 residues. The CDR3 spells CSVGEEANQPQHF. Here the CDR3 DNA reads TGCAGCGTTGGTGAGGAAGCCAATCAGCCCCAGCATTTT.